This T cell receptor (beta chain) was profiled in a study of cytomegalovirus exposure and HLA in healthy donors (dated 2017 in TCRdb). Broadly, across the study: An earlier analysis of under 600 of the donors reported 250 to 300 Gb of sequence data and approximately 110 million unique TCR beta sequences from 150 million to 200 million T cells. To predict cytomegalovirus infection status, the study combined high-throughput TCR immunosequencing, statistical association of individual TCRs with disease status, and machine learning. A later genetic analysis used genome-wide SNP genotypes for about 65% of the 666 donors, treating that subset as a discovery cohort. In the later analysis, no new phenotypic data were used to find candidate immune exposures; instead, reliance was placed on TCR beta sequences and their occurrence across donors. On average, roughly 200,000 unique TCR beta nucleotide sequences were sequenced per donor among several hundred genotyped donors of the cohort, with roughly 18% of those sequences being non-productive. An earlier analysis of several hundred of the donors applied high-throughput TCR beta sequencing to assess whether each TCR beta V gene segment acted as functional or pseudogenic. The T cell repertoires of several hundred subjects were profiled by immunosequencing and related to cytomegalovirus serostatus. Along with the approximately 700-subject first cohort, a separate validation cohort of over 90 different subjects was used. Of the 300 to 450 genotyped donors, approximately 83% fell in the genetic ancestry cluster associated with self-reported Caucasian donors. Both class I and class II loci were covered by HLA typing, at four-digit resolution. Every repertoire in the discovery cohort had been generated on one and the same sequencing platform. Several DR-DQ haplotypes were treated as single units for association and clustering because of strong linkage in the cohort. Donor age, sex, ethnicity and CMV serostatus were compiled alongside the repertoire data. The study aimed to test whether cataloging public T cell receptors could reveal signatures of past pathogen exposure. An early release covering some 640 HLA-typed donors comprised approximately 290 gigabases of sequencing data and roughly 86 million unique TCR sequences. To study patterns of TCR occurrence, a later analysis re-analyzed previously published TCR beta repertoires from 550 to 800 donors and added high-resolution HLA genotyping. The number of typed donors differed by locus: about 620-640 for A, B, C, DRB1 and DQB1; roughly 510 for DQA1; 606 for DPA1; and roughly 470 for DPB1. Broader findings and caveats from the paper: In a later analysis, HLA-associated TCR beta chains were found to be more clonally expanded and to have lower generation probabilities than equally common non-associated chains. In an earlier analysis of about 550 of the donors, most TCR beta V segments were observed in productive rearrangements about 90% or about 30% of the time, broadly matching IMGT annotations. HLA typing was unavailable for some donors at each locus, so association tests used only the typed subset. In the study, 150 to 200 TCR beta chains were listed as associated with cytomegalovirus. Sequencing depth was assumed to be roughly uniform across donors in the presence/absence analyses, though that assumption may not hold. A few of the identified cytomegalovirus-associated TCR beta chains were confirmed in vitro to be specific for cytomegalovirus antigens. In both the original and validation cohorts, the classifier was reported to diagnose cytomegalovirus status with high specificity and sensitivity. An association between a missense DCLRE1C variant and V-gene and J-gene trimming of TCR beta chains was found in a later genetic analysis and replicated in an independent cohort. A cluster of highly shared sequence variants was judged likely to represent a technical artifact of the sequencing pipeline. In a later analysis, TCR association rates were found to vary across HLA loci, with the most associated TCRs seen for DRB1 alleles and the fewest for HLA-C alleles. Correlated functional status among segregating V segments might be attributable to linkage disequilibrium, but an unknown experimental factor could not be ruled out. It was suggested by the authors that the approach could potentially be generalized to other disease states and immunological phenotypes. Immune exposure information for the cohort was limited to CMV serostatus. Strong co-occurrence of HLA alleles, especially DR and DQ, made assigning TCR associations to individual alleles difficult. A further reported finding was that TCR beta sequences accurately predicted the HLA-A and HLA-B alleles for most subjects in the first cohort. The cohort was sequenced for TCR beta chains only, and without alpha or paired-chain data the features that could be detected were limited. At a false discovery rate of 0.05, a later analysis linked approximately 18,000 TCR beta sequences to specific HLA alleles. Because counts were too low, roughly 16 rarely observed V segments, including chromosome 9 orphons, were left out of the earlier analysis of a few hundred of the donors. Some IMGT-functional V segments, including TRBV6-2 and TRBV6-3, could not be told apart with the 87-base-pair reads, so those segments were excluded. While some public TCRs were present in many individuals, most TCR sequences turned up only very rarely across donors. A later analysis found that most CMV-associated TCR beta chains appeared HLA-restricted, with HLA associations seemingly driven largely by CMV exposure. Several of the top co-occurrence clusters appeared to be linked to parvovirus B19, influenza, CMV and Epstein-Barr virus, according to a later analysis. In a later genetic analysis, fewer N-insertions in productive TCRs were reported among donors in an Asian-associated ancestry cluster than the roughly 670-donor mean.

The receptor library was made with the immunoSEQ multiplex PCR assay. The multiplex PCR relied on a mix of 60 forward primers for TCR Vbeta segments and 13 reverse primers for TCR Jbeta segments. The CDR3 region of rearranged TCR beta genes was amplified from genomic DNA with a multiplex PCR assay. The Illumina HiSeq System was used to sequence the amplified TCR beta libraries as 87-base-pair reads. The published analysis was carried out like this. A later analysis counted 75 million to 100 million unique TCR beta chains across the 690 or so repertoires, and 9.5 million to 11 million of these chains were shared by at least two donors. To remove PCR and sequencing errors, raw reads were error-corrected and collapsed into unique sequences using a nearest-neighbor algorithm that merged closely related sequences. CDR3 sequences were aligned to IMGT reference sequences to assign V, D and J gene segments. For a sequence to be retained, a match of at least six nucleotides was required to both a V gene segment and a J gene segment. Rearrangements were called productive when the CDR3 lacked stop codons and stayed in frame with V and J; all others were non-productive. Following IMGT convention, CDR3 was defined as the stretch from the second conserved V-encoded cysteine to the conserved J-encoded phenylalanine. Sequences without an unambiguous match to a single V gene segment were excluded from the earlier analysis of about 600 of the donors. In an earlier analysis of 587 of the donors, V segments were called functional above 56.7% productive rearrangements and were called segregating when the between-donor standard deviation exceeded 5%. A statistical classification framework was built for diagnosing cytomegalovirus status from the catalog of TCR beta chain sequences. V and J gene assignment, in a later analysis, came from comparing TCR nucleotide sequences with IMGT/GENE-DB human TR gene sequences. In a later analysis, CDR3 sequences and most-parsimonious VDJ recombination scenarios were assigned using the TCRdist pipeline. In a later analysis, each TCR beta chain was defined by its CDR3 amino acid sequence together with its V-gene family, and reads lacking a unique V-gene family were excluded. To address suspected cross-contamination and a sequencing artifact, a later analysis removed roughly 580 highly shared, low-generation-probability nucleotide sequences. In a later analysis, a clonal expansion index for each public chain was calculated from normalized within-repertoire ranks of inferred template counts. In a later analysis, generation probabilities were computed with a VDJ recombination model fitted to out-of-frame rearrangements, and the resulting probabilities were checked against IGoR. A later analysis scored TCR-TCR, TCR-HLA and TCR-CMV co-occurrence with hypergeometric tests, applying a repertoire-size bias correction to TCR pairs. In a later analysis, false discovery rates were estimated by permuting HLA or CMV assignments 20 times. A later analysis grouped co-occurring TCRs with DBSCAN, adding TCRdist sequence similarity when clustering within HLA-allele-positive subsets. For co-occurrence clustering, repertoires with fewer than 30,000 or more than 120,000 public chains were excluded, along with four or five repertoires with anomalous nucleotide sharing. Here the immuneACCESS table is served through TCRdb, limited to in-frame sequences with V and J called. Missing clones are a known gap in these copies; in checked studies unresolved V genes cover under half, and the rest lacks a known reason. The V and J calls and clone size were taken over from that table, and D and trimming were inferred from the DNA. This specimen's table enumerates about 140,000 clones. 2% to 2.5% of the sample is held by the ten biggest clonotypes.

CDR1 SGHTA and CDR2 FQGTGA were looked up in the germline V gene. Counted from cysteine to phenylalanine, this CDR3 has 15 amino acids. The retained sequence is limited to the CDR3, 45 bases, with the frame set at the first base. Trimming at the junction amounts to 5 bases on V and 4 bases on J, and the germline ends lie 12 bases apart. As concerns this clone: Its antigen remains unidentified.

The cohort comprised some 730 healthy bone marrow donors. At the time of sampling, every cohort member was nominally healthy, though immune exposures that went unrecorded were likely present. The donor tested CMV seronegative and was one of the 352 seronegative cohort members. A peripheral blood sample was collected from each donor, and TCR beta sequencing was performed on peripheral blood mononuclear cells. Genomic DNA was extracted from the blood cell samples with the Qiagen DNeasy Blood Extraction Kit. The receptor chain draws on TRBV7-3 and TRBJ2-6; the D gene lacks a confident call. The receptor comes from a woman younger than 30 in good health and CMV-seronegative. The sequencing input was PBMCs. The nucleotide sequence is TGTGCCAGCAGCGCCCGAGTACAGGGGGCCAACGTCCTGACTTTC. It specifies CASSARVQGANVLTF.